A single sample is the source of the 11 T cell receptor beta chains below, sequenced in a study of radiotherapy plus CTLA-4 blockade in lung cancer (dated by TCRdb to 2017 to 2018). Library creation used the immunoSEQ multiplex PCR assay. TCRdb stores this immuneACCESS table with in-frame sequences only. Part of the clones is absent; in the studies checked, under half of the shortfall reflects unresolved V genes, and no reason is known for the rest. The sample table lists around 90,000 clones, around four fifths of them with a count of one. The leading ten clones occupy roughly 15% of the sample. Source: peripheral blood, taken from a patient treated with radiotherapy plus ipilimumab. The source is a human donor with non-small cell lung cancer that progressed on radiotherapy plus ipilimumab.

The gene calls are TRBV27 and TRBJ1-2, with D possibly matching TRBD1 (5 bases). The germline V gene encodes CDR1 MNHEY and CDR2 SMNVEV (reference sequence). V lost 4 bases and J 2 bases, leaving 8 bases between the germline ends. There are 13 residues in the CDR3. The CDR3 DNA is TGTGCCAGCAGTTACCGACAGAACTATGGCTACACCTTC. Protein product: CASSYRQNYGYTF.

The chain uses TRBV5-1 and TRBJ1-1; TRBD1 agrees at 7 bases. V was clipped by 4 bases and J by 7 bases; unmatched bases: 13. The germline V gene has CDR1 SGHRS and CDR2 YFSETQ. The CDR3 runs 15 residues. The CDR3: CASSMGQHGRDEAFF. In DNA, the CDR3 is TGCGCCAGCAGCATGGGACAGCACGGCAGGGATGAAGCTTTCTTT.

The V and J genes are TRBV19 and TRBJ2-1; 9 bases align to TRBD2. Germline values: CDR1 LNHDA, CDR2 SQIVND (reference sequence). CDR3 length equals 15 residues. Trimming removed 1 base from V and 6 bases from J; junction bases left unmatched: 4. The CDR3: CASSIASREGNEQFF. The CDR3, as DNA: TGTGCCAGTAGTATAGCCTCGCGGGAGGGCAATGAGCAGTTCTTC.

The rearrangement uses TRBV2 and TRBJ1-5; a weak D match, TRBD1 (6 bases). The CDR3 consists of 15 residues. The germline CDR1 and CDR2 sequences are SNHLY and FYNNEI. V lost 4 bases and J lost 4, with 14 bases in between. CDR3 coding DNA: TGTGCCAGCAGTGCGAGAACAGGGAATAATCAGCCCCAGCATTTT. This encodes CASSARTGNNQPQHF. The full variable domain, completed using reference TRBV2 and TRBJ1-5, is EPEVTQTPSHQVTQMGQEVILRCVPISNHLYFYWYRQILGQKVEFLVSFYNNEISEKSEIFDDQFSVERPDGSNFTLKIRSTKLEDSAMYFCASSARTGNNQPQHFGDGTRLSIL.

This clone has only a few counts. The chain combines TRBV4-3 with TRBJ1-2; TRBD1 might be the D (5 bases). From germline, CDR1 is LGHNA and CDR2 YSLEER. The CDR3 has 16 amino acids. Trimming took 1 base from V and 5 from J, leaving 17 bases between them. The CDR3, as DNA: TGCGCCAGCAGCCAAGCTTTGAGCGGGGGACGGTATGGCTACACCTTC. Protein product: CASSQALSGGRYGYTF.

This chain joins TRBV5-5 and TRBJ2-7; 9 bases are a match to TRBD1. Germline V gene sequence: CDR1 SGHKS, CDR2 YYEKEE (reference sequence). The J segment lost 2 bases and the V segment lost 4 bases, leaving 13 bases of the junction unmatched. The CDR3 extends over 17 amino acids. The DNA of the CDR3 is TGTGCCAGCAGCCGTCCCGGGACAGGGTGGATGGCCTACGAGCAGTACTTC. Its protein product is CASSRPGTGWMAYEQYF.

The chain employs TRBV30 and TRBJ1-5; TRBD1 is a possible D gene (6 bases). V dropped 7 bases and J dropped 6 bases, with 25 bases sitting between them. CDR1 is GTSNPN and CDR2 is SVGIG in the germline V gene (reference sequence). This CDR3 has 16 amino acids. The CDR3 here is CAYSKGGLGGGQPQHF. CDR3 bases: TGTGCCTATAGTAAGGGGGGGTTGGGAGGAGGTCAGCCCCAGCATTTT.

The rearrangement joins TRBV5-5 to TRBJ2-3, with D hard to call. The CDR3 spans 14 residues. Trimming shortened V by 3 bases and J by 4 bases, and 12 bases separated the two germline ends. Germline V gives CDR1 SGHKS, CDR2 YYEKEE (reference sequence). The CDR3 here is CASSSWNLADTQYF. Here the CDR3 DNA reads TGTGCCAGCAGCTCGTGGAACTTGGCAGATACGCAGTATTTT.

CDR3 protein: CASRPNQGAIYGYTF. The CDR3 DNA reads TGTGCCAGCAGACCTAACCAGGGGGCAATCTATGGCTACACCTTC. The chain carries TRBV28 and TRBJ1-2; 8 bases map to TRBD1. CDR1 and CDR2 from the germline V gene are MDHEN and SYDVKM. This CDR3 comprises 15 residues. Germline trimming cut 6 bases from V and 4 bases from J; bases unmatched to any gene: 10.

The chain uses TRBV5-5 and TRBJ2-1; D is perhaps TRBD1 (5 bases). Trimming removed 5 bases at V and 5 bases at J, with 14 bases between. This CDR3 is 14 amino acids long. Germline V lookup: CDR1 SGHKS, CDR2 YYEKEE (reference sequence). CDR3 in DNA: TGTGCCAGCAGAACCAACCAGGGCCACAATGAGCAGTTCTTC. Translated, it gives CASRTNQGHNEQFF.

The chain has TRBV10-3 and TRBJ2-2; a weak D match, TRBD2 (6 bases). There are 14 residues in the CDR3. The V and J ends lost 7 bases and 4 bases respectively, with 13 bases between them. Germline values: CDR1 ENHRY, CDR2 SYGVKD. CDR3 amino acids: CAITGAAGTGELFF. The CDR3 bases are TGTGCCATCACTGGGGCAGCGGGCACCGGGGAGCTGTTTTTT.